This T cell receptor beta chain was observed in a study of cytomegalovirus exposure and HLA in healthy donors. Study background: The early release's HLA-typed donors yielded roughly 85 million unique TCRs. Study results and caveats: It was approximately 170 TCR beta chains that were listed as cytomegalovirus-associated.

Trimming cost V 8 bases and J 6 bases; bases outside gene matches: 10. Germline V gene sequence: CDR1 SEHNR, CDR2 FQNEAQ (reference sequence). CDR3 size: 14 residues. Notes on this clone: Its antigen is not known.

The PCR made use of 60 Vbeta and 13 Jbeta primers. Only in-frame clones appear in the TCRdb table, and some are missing; sequencing was by immunoSEQ multiplex PCR. This sample yields about 170,000 clones, of which more than 60% are seen a single time; 2% to 2.5% belongs to the top ten. This sequence joins TRBV7-9 and TRBJ2-1; TRBD2 matches 7 bases. The sequence came from a human donor in good health. Sequenced: PBMCs. The CDR3 nucleotides are TGTGCCAGCCTACCGGGCGGGGGTCCCAATGAGCAGTTCTTC. Translated: CASLPGGGPNEQFF.